This T cell receptor (beta chain) was sequenced in a study of vaccination effects on CD4 cells after COVID-19. Study at large: Sampling of three convalescent patients occurred early (day +14) and late post-vaccination.

Study-level findings and limits: Late after vaccination, infection- and vaccine-induced clones showed marked clonal contraction. Few convalescent patients and no early post-infection timepoints were included in the study.

On this clone itself: Antigen unknown.

CDR3 length equals 16 residues. The germline V and J ends were trimmed by 5 bases and 0 bases, with 15 bases remaining between them. CDR1 and CDR2 (germline): LNHNV, YYDKDF (reference sequence). Sequencing in the ViraFEST assay came after antigen-specific CD4+ T cells had been expanded with viral peptide pools, which were used to stimulate PBMC. Investigators separated out CD4+ T cells once 9 to 11 days of culture had passed. From March to December 2020, the person had a SARS-CoV-2 infection that was confirmed by PCR. Two doses of BNT162b2 or mRNA-1273 vaccine were administered to participants. The researchers cultured some 2 million PBMC per well with 7.5 to 10 IU/ml IL-2 and 7.5 to 10 ug/ml peptides. Measured with immunoSEQ multiplex PCR; TCRdb has only the in-frame clones, and not every one. This repertoire shows around 12,000 clones, about two thirds found once; its top ten account for approximately 31%.

The TCR comes from a human donor who had a prior SARS-CoV-2 infection. Sequences were derived from CD4+ T cells from PBMCs cultured with HCoV-NL63 spike peptides, sampled after COVID-19 vaccination. This chain joins TRBV15 and TRBJ2-3; the D gene is possibly TRBD2 (6 bases). The CDR3 is CATSDGLARSTDTQYF. The CDR3 DNA sequence: TGTGCCACCAGCGATGGGCTAGCGAGGAGCACAGATACGCAGTATTTT.